This is a list of T cell receptor beta chains from one sample in a study of T cells expressing NK-cell markers. TCRdb re-called the 5' RACE reads and gives one entry per CDR3 protein, without DNA. This repertoire comprises about 460,000 distinct CDR3 sequences; its ten largest clones make up about 1.5%. Sequencing was carried out using blood T cells: a sorted CD56 or NKG2C T cell subset, CD4+ or CD8+ T cells, or bulk PBMC T cells (not recorded which). These receptors were obtained from a woman between 50 and 59 years old in good health. CDR3s include the opening cysteine and the closing phenylalanine or tryptophan.

j_call | v_call | cdr3_aa
TRBJ2-1 | TRBV20-1 | CSARESRGPYNEQFF
TRBJ2-7 | TRBV9 | CASSSKATGSSYEQYF
TRBJ2-5 | TRBV20-1 | CSARLRRTEETQYF
TRBJ2-4 | TRBV7-9 | CASSLAAGTGRANIQYF
TRBJ2-1 | TRBV21-1 | CASSKDQELAQYSSYNEQFF
TRBJ2-3 | TRBV3-1 | CASSQVPPTSATDTQYF
TRBJ2-5 | TRBV5-4 | CASSGGTSQETQYF
TRBJ2-7 | TRBV20-1 | CSAELAGGNSYEQYF
TRBJ1-5 | TRBV24-1 | CATSEGERPQHF
TRBJ2-7 | TRBV3-1 | CASSQDPGRSYEQYF
TRBJ2-2 | TRBV12-3/TRBV12-4 | CASSQSRKTGELFF
TRBJ2-7 | TRBV5-1 | CASSRADRYEQYF
TRBJ1-6 | TRBV7-9 | CASSLNQAVSPLHF
TRBJ2-5 | TRBV5-5 | CASSLAAGGIQETQYF
TRBJ1-5 | TRBV5-1 | CASSSGVGNQPQHF
TRBJ1-2 | TRBV5-1 | CASSLGTGHGYTF
TRBJ2-2 | TRBV3-1 | CASSQVGGGRELFF
TRBJ2-3 | TRBV11-2 | CASSFRRAGGGTDTQYF
TRBJ2-1 | TRBV9 | CASSLSVSSYNEQFF
TRBJ2-1 | TRBV28 | CASRPAGGPGSYNEQFF
TRBJ2-2 | TRBV7-3 | CASSPQRGRGELFF
TRBJ2-1 | TRBV27 | CASSLFGGGYNEQFF